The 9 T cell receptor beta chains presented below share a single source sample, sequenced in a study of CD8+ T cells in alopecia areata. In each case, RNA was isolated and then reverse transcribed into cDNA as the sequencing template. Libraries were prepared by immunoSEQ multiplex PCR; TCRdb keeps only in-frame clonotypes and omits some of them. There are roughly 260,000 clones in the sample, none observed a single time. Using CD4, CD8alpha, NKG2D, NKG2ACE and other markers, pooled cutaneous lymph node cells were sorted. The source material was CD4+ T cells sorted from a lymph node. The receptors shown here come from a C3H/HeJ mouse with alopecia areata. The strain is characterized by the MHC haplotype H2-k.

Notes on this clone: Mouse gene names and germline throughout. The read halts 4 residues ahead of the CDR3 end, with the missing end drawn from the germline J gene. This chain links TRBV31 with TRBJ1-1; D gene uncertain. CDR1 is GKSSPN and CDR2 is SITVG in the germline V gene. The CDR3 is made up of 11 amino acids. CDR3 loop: CAWSSWTEVFF. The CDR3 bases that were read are TGTGCCTGGAGTTCCTGGACA.

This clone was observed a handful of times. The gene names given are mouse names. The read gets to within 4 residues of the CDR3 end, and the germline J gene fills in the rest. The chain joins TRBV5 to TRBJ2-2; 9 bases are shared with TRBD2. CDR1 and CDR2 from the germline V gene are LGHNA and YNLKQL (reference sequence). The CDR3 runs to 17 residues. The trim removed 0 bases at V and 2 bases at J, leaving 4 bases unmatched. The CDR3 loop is CASSQDLGTGNTGQLYF. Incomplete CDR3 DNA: TGTGCCAGCAGCCAAGATCTCGGGACTGGGAACACCGGG.

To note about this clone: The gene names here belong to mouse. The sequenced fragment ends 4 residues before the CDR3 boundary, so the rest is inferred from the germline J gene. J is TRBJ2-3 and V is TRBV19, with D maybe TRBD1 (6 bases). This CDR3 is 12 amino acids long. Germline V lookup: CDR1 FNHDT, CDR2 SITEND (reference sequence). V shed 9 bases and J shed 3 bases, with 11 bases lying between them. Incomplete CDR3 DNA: TGTGCCACACAGGGTTGGGCAGAA. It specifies CATQGWAE. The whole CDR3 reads CATQGWAETLYF.

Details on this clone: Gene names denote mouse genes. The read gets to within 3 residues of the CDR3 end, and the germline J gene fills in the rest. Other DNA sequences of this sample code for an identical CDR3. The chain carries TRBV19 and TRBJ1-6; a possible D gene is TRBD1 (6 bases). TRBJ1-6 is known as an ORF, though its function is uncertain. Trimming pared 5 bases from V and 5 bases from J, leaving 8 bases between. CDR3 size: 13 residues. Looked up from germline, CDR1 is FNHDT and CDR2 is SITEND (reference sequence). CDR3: CASRGQNNSPLYF. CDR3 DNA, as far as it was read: TGTGCCAGCAGAGGACAGAATAATTCGCCC.

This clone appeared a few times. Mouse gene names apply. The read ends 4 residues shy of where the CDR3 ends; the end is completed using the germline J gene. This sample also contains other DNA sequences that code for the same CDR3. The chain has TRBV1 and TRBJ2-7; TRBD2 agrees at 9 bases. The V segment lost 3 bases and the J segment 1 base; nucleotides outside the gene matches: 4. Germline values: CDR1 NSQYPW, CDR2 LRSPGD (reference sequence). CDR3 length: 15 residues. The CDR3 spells CTCSAPTGGSYEQYF. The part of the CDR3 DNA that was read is TGCACCTGCAGTGCCCCGACTGGGGGTTCCTAT. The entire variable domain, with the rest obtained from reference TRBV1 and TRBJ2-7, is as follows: VTLLEQNPRWRLVPRGQAVNLRCILKNSQYPWMSWYQQDLQKQLQWLFTLRSPGDKEVKSLPGADYLATRVTDTELRLQVANMSQGRTLYCTCSAPTGGSYEQYFGPGTRLTVL.

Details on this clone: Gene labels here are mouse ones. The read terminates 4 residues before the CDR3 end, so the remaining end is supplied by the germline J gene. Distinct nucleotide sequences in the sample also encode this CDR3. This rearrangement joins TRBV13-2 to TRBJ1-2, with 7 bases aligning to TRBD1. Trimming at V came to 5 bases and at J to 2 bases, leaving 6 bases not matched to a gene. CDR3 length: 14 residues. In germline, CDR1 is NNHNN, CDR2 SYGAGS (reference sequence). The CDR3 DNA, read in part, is TGTGCCAGCGGGCCACCGGGACAGAACTCC. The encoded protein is CASGPPGQNS. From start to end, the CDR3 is CASGPPGQNSDYTF.

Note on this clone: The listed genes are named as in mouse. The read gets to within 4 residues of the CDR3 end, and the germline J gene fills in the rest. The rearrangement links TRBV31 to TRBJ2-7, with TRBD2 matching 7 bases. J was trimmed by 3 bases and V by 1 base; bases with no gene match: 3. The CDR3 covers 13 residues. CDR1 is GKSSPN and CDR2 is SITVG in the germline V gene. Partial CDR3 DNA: TGTGCCTGGAGTCCGACTGGGAACTAT. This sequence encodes CAWSPTGNY. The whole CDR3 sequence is CAWSPTGNYEQYF.

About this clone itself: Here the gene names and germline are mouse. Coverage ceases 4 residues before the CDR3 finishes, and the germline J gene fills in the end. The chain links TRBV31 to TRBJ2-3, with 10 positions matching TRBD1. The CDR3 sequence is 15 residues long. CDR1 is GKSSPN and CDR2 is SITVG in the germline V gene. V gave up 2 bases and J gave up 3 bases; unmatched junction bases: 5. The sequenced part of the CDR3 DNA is TGTGCCTGGAGTTGGGACAGGGGTGTCGCAGAA. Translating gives CAWSWDRGVAE. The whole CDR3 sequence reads CAWSWDRGVAETLYF.

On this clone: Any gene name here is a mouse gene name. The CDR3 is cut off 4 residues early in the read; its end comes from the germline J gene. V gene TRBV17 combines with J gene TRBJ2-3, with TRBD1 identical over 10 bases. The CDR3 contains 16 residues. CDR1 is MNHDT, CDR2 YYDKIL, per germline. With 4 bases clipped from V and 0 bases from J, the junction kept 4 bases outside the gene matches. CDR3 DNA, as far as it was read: TGTGCTAGCAGTAAGGGGGACAGGGGTAGTGCAGAA. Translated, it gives CASSKGDRGSAE. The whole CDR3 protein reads CASSKGDRGSAETLYF.